This TCR beta chain was captured by sequencing in a study of molecular identifiers for immune sequencing clone quantification. Bulk TCR library preparation followed previously described methods with listed TCR primers. One entry per CDR3 protein results from TCRdb running MiXCR on the PCR reads. The sample contains 460,000 or so distinct CDR3 sequences, about 25% of which appear only once. Germline lookup yields CDR1 LGHNA and CDR2 YSLEER. V was clipped by 0 bases and J by 2 bases, with 13 bases between them. The CDR3 totals 16 residues. This clonotype has ten or more counts. Sequencing was performed on naive CD8+ T cells from blood, with Jurkat cell RNA spiked in. Subset indicated: FACS-sorted CD8+CD4-CCR7+CD45RA+ naive T cells. This TCR derives from a human donor in good health. Some libraries in this study had Jurkat cell RNA spiked in. The chain uses TRBV4-3 and TRBJ2-5; TRBD2 might be the D (6 bases). The CDR3 loop is CASSQDRVAAQETQYF. CDR3 coding DNA: TGCGCCAGCAGCCAAGATCGGGTAGCGGCGCAAGAGACCCAGTACTTC.